This T cell receptor (beta chain) was recorded in a study of identical twins. TCRdb independently ran MiXCR on the 5' RACE reads; one entry per CDR3 protein. This table holds roughly 1,500,000 distinct CDR3 sequences, about 32% found once. Only one count was recorded for this clonotype. Its antigen is unknown. At one end, the junction sequence differs from germline, possibly due to a read error. All donors were healthy, and all were Caucasian. Findings and caveats of the study: Within cord blood, abundant beta clonotypes carried fewer insertions, but memory repertoires showed no such trend. Out-of-frame alpha sequences common to twins exhibited an excess of low generation probability. Beta out-of-frame sequences displayed a weaker excess of sharing between twins.

CDR3 length equals 13 residues. Germline CDR1 is KGHSH and CDR2 is LQKENI. The TCR comes from a newborn girl in good health. The chain combines TRBV18 with TRBJ2-1; D not certain. What was sequenced was cord blood. The CDR3 spells CASSPLAYDEQFF. The CDR3 DNA reads TGTGCCAGCTCACCACTAGCCTACGATGAGCAGTTCTTC.